This is a list of T cell receptor beta chains from one sample in a study of T cells in Graves' hyperthyroidism and ophthalmopathy. TCRdb reprocessed the multiplex PCR reads via MiXCR and lists one record per CDR3 protein. The repertoire consists of fewer than 550,000 distinct CDR3 sequences, with roughly 25% occurring once and the leading ten covering approximately 10%. Sequences were obtained from blood. Receptors were obtained from a woman aged 25-40 years with Graves' ophthalmopathy. CDR3s include the opening cysteine and the closing phenylalanine or tryptophan. A D gene is named only where the DNA matches it firmly. Clone size is not always given. Where it is, it says once, few, many or a class for expanded clones.

clone size	D gene	J gene	V gene	CDR3 protein	CDR3 DNA
many	NA	TRBJ1-2	TRBV10-3	CAISESAGLYYGYTF	TGTGCCATCAGTGAGTCGGCAGGGCTTTACTATGGCTACACCTTC
NA	NA	TRBJ1-2	TRBV6-1	CASRLTGKYGYTF	TGTGCCAGCAGACTAACCGGAAAATATGGCTACACCTTC
many	TRBD2	TRBJ2-5	TRBV24-1	CATSDPRTSGFETQYF	TGTGCCACCAGTGATCCCCGGACTAGCGGCTTCGAGACCCAGTACTTC
NA	NA	TRBJ1-5	TRBV2	CASSELGGSNQPQHF	TGTGCCAGCAGTGAACTTGGGGGCAGCAATCAGCCCCAGCATTTT
NA	TRBD1	TRBJ2-7	TRBV11-2	CASSSSQRTGRYEQYF	TGTGCCAGCAGCTCCAGCCAGCGGACAGGCCGGTACGAGCAGTACTTC
many	NA	TRBJ1-1	TRBV7-8	CASSSDGANTEAFF	TGTGCCAGCAGCTCGGACGGGGCGAACACTGAAGCTTTCTTT
many	TRBD2	TRBJ2-2	TRBV20-1	CSARAPGLEGTGELFF	TGCAGTGCTAGGGCGCCGGGACTAGAGGGGACCGGGGAGCTGTTTTTT
many	TRBD1	TRBJ2-5	TRBV10-3	CAISAGQGNIQETQYF	TGTGCCATCAGTGCGGGACAGGGAAATATTCAAGAGACCCAGTACTTC
many	NA	TRBJ2-7	TRBV11-2	CASSLLSHEQYF	TGTGCCAGCAGCTTATTATCGCACGAGCAGTACTTC
many	NA	TRBJ2-7	TRBV11-3	CASSAGQSSYEQYF	TGTGCCAGCAGCGCCGGACAGTCCTCCTACGAGCAGTACTTC
NA	TRBD2	TRBJ2-5	TRBV6-1	CASNPGLAGRLETQYF	TGTGCCAGCAATCCGGGACTAGCGGGGAGACTAGAGACCCAGTACTTC
NA	TRBD2	TRBJ2-2	TRBV7-1	CASRSGTTSGRSYNTGELFF	TGTGCCAGCAGATCCGGAACCACTAGCGGGAGGTCTTATAACACCGGGGAGCTGTTTTTT
NA	NA	TRBJ2-7	TRBV10-3	CAISESGGITYEQYF	TGTGCCATCAGTGAGTCTGGGGGAATCACCTACGAGCAGTACTTC
many	TRBD1	TRBJ2-2	TRBV29-1	CSVEGGGQGAGELFF	TGCAGCGTTGAAGGGGGTGGGCAGGGGGCCGGGGAGCTGTTTTTT
many	NA	TRBJ1-1	TRBV9	CASSVSAENTEAFF	TGTGCCAGCAGCGTATCGGCGGAGAACACTGAAGCTTTCTTT
NA	NA	TRBJ1-5	TRBV12-3/TRBV12-4	CASTQGFDQPQHF	TGTGCCAGCACCCAGGGTTTCGATCAGCCCCAGCATTTT
NA	NA	TRBJ2-5	TRBV20-1	CSARDRTGNQETQYF	TGCAGTGCTAGAGATCGTACGGGAAACCAAGAGACCCAGTACTTC
NA	NA	TRBJ2-5	TRBV20-1	CSASTGGTQETQYF	TGCAGTGCCTCCACTGGCGGCACTCAAGAGACCCAGTACTTC
NA	NA	TRBJ2-5	TRBV27	CASSFSPGRGQETQYF	TGTGCCAGCAGTTTCTCTCCGGGCAGAGGCCAAGAGACCCAGTACTTC
NA	NA	TRBJ1-1	TRBV6-1	CASREHGRPEAFF	TGTGCCAGCAGGGAACATGGTAGGCCTGAAGCTTTCTTT
few	NA	TRBJ1-2	TRBV3-1	CASTHSGPNYGYTF	TGTGCCAGCACCCATTCAGGACCAAACTATGGCTACACCTTC
NA	TRBD1	TRBJ1-2	TRBV27	CASGRQGLPNYGYTF	TGTGCCAGCGGAAGACAGGGCCTCCCTAACTATGGCTACACCTTC
NA	NA	TRBJ2-7	TRBV4-2	CASSQDRADGFYEQYF	TGTGCCAGCAGCCAAGATAGGGCGGACGGGTTCTACGAGCAGTACTTC
NA	NA	TRBJ1-3	TRBV28	CASSWARAGNTIYF	TGTGCCAGCAGTTGGGCCAGAGCTGGAAACACCATATATTTT
many	TRBD1	TRBJ2-2	TRBV6-1	CATGQGASGELFF	TGTGCCACGGGACAGGGGGCCTCCGGGGAGCTGTTTTTT